The 15 T cell receptor beta chains below all came from one sample that was sequenced in a study of radiotherapy plus CTLA-4 blockade in lung cancer. Assay: immunoSEQ multiplex PCR; the TCRdb copy retains only in-frame clones and omits some. The data contain 25,000 to 35,000 clones, around 80% of them seen just once; the ten biggest clones take up 15% to 20%. The starting material was peripheral blood, obtained from a patient treated with radiotherapy plus ipilimumab. The receptors originated from a human donor with non-small cell lung cancer that progressed on radiotherapy plus ipilimumab.

The chain recombines TRBV19 with TRBJ2-3; D call uncertain. Germline V gene lookup returns CDR1 LNHDA and CDR2 SQIVND (reference sequence). The CDR3 runs to 11 residues. V lost 6 bases, J lost 2 bases, and 3 bases lay in between. For the CDR3, the DNA is TGTGCCAGTAGGTACACAGATACGCAGTATTTT. Amino acid sequence: CASRYTDTQYF. Together with reference TRBV19 and TRBJ2-3, the CDR3 gives the full variable domain: DGGITQSPKYLFRKEGQNVTLSCEQNLNHDAMYWYRQDPGQGLRLIYYSQIVNDFQKGDIAEGYSVSREKKESFPLTVTSAQKNPTAFYLCASRYTDTQYFGPGTRLTVL.

The CDR3 loop is CASSYLWQPYTF. In DNA form, the CDR3 reads TGTGCCAGCAGTTACCTTTGGCAGCCCTACACCTTC. The chain recombines TRBV6-6 with TRBJ1-2; unclear D gene. The CDR3 length is 12 residues. V was shortened by 2 bases and J by 10 bases, with 11 bases between the two germline ends. The germline V gene has CDR1 MNHNY and CDR2 SVGAGI (reference sequence).

The chain joins TRBV2 to TRBJ2-3, with a tentative D call TRBD2 (5 bases). With 4 bases removed from V and 2 bases from J, the gap between germline ends came to 10 bases. The CDR3 has 14 amino acids. Germline assignment: CDR1 SNHLY and CDR2 FYNNEI. The CDR3 coding sequence is TGTGCCAGCAGTGTGGGAGTCGACACAGATACGCAGTATTTT. Its translation: CASSVGVDTDTQYF.

The chain's CDR3 is CASSVFRDIATGELFF. CDR3 DNA: TGTGCCAGCAGCGTATTCCGCGACATCGCCACCGGGGAGCTGTTTTTT. The genes are TRBV9 and TRBJ2-2; D uncertain. Per the germline V gene, CDR1 is SGDLS and CDR2 is YYNGEE. The CDR3 has 16 amino acids. Trimming took off 1 base at V and 4 bases at J, with 14 bases between the two ends.

This chain links TRBV9 with TRBJ1-2; D call uncertain. V was shortened by 10 bases and J by 4 bases, with 20 bases between the two germline ends. Germline values: CDR1 SGDLS, CDR2 YYNGEE. The CDR3 runs 14 residues. CDR3 nucleotide sequence: TGTGCCTCGTCCGCGGGAACGGGTATCTATGGCTACACCTTC. Translated: CASSAGTGIYGYTF.

This clone was picked up one time. The V call is TRBV11-2, the J call TRBJ1-2, with a possible D match to TRBD1 (5 bases). The V and J ends lost 5 bases and 4 bases respectively, with 17 bases between them. Germline V gene sequence: CDR1 SGHAT, CDR2 FQNNGV. The CDR3 length is 15 residues. CDR3 loop: CASSEGHSGFYGYTF. CDR3 sequence (DNA): TGTGCCAGCAGCGAAGGACATTCCGGATTCTATGGCTACACCTTC.

The chain links TRBV5-4 to TRBJ2-7, with 11 positions matching TRBD2. This CDR3 contains 13 residues. Germline V gene sequence: CDR1 SGHNT, CDR2 YYREEE (reference sequence). The trim removed 2 bases at V and 6 bases at J, leaving 1 base unmatched. The CDR3 loop reads CASSLGLAGEQYF. The DNA for the CDR3 is TGTGCCAGCAGCTTAGGACTAGCGGGCGAGCAGTACTTC. The whole variable domain, remainder taken from reference TRBV5-4 and TRBJ2-7, is ETGVTQSPTHLIKTRGQQVTLRCSSQSGHNTVSWYQQALGQGPQFIFQYYREEENGRGNFPPRFSGLQFPNYSSELNVNALELDDSALYLCASSLGLAGEQYFGPGTRLTVT.

For the CDR3, the DNA is TGCAGCGTTGATATACTAGCGGGAAATGAGCAGTTCTTC. It specifies CSVDILAGNEQFF. V usage is TRBV29-1 and J usage is TRBJ2-1, with 10 bases fitting TRBD2. Trimming at V came to 3 bases and at J to 7 bases, leaving 3 bases not matched to a gene. Germline-derived CDR1 and CDR2 are SQVTM and ANQGSEA. The CDR3 contains 13 residues.

The CDR3 nucleotides read TGTGCCAGCAGCCCCCAGGGGGGCTATCAGCCCCAGCATTTT. It is translated as CASSPQGGYQPQHF. V is TRBV7-2 and J is TRBJ1-5; TRBD1 agrees at 7 bases. Germline V gene lookup returns CDR1 SGHTA and CDR2 FQGNSA. V shed 5 bases and J 5 bases; nucleotides not matched to a gene: 6. CDR3 size: 14 residues.

This clone has a single count. The CDR3 loop is CASSLEVAVTYEQYF. CDR3 bases: TGTGCCAGCAGCTTGGAGGTAGCGGTGACCTACGAGCAGTACTTC. The rearrangement links TRBV5-5 to TRBJ2-7, with TRBD2 as a possible D gene (6 bases). The V end was cut by 0 bases, the J end by 2 bases, with 12 bases between. Germline values: CDR1 SGHKS, CDR2 YYEKEE (reference sequence). This CDR3 is built from 15 residues.

This clone was recorded once. The rearrangement links TRBV7-2 to TRBJ2-7; D gene ambiguous. The CDR3 consists of 15 residues. Trimming removed 1 base from V and 3 bases from J, with 13 bases in between. Germline CDR1 and CDR2: SGHTA and FQGNSA. CDR3 region: CASSLVLGLSYEQYF. In nucleotides, the CDR3 is TGTGCCAGCAGCTTAGTGCTGGGATTAAGCTACGAGCAGTACTTC. Together with reference TRBV7-2 and TRBJ2-7, the CDR3 gives the full variable domain: GAGVSQSPSNKVTEKGKDVELRCDPISGHTALYWYRQSLGQGLEFLIYFQGNSAPDKSGLPSDRFSAERTGGSVSTLTIQRTQQEDSAVYLCASSLVLGLSYEQYFGPGTRLTVT.

This chain uses TRBV21-1 with TRBJ1-2. TRBV21-1 is classified as a pseudogene. The CDR3 is made up of 19 amino acids. The chain's CDR3 is CASSKAIRGARWSNYGYTF. The CDR3 DNA is TGTGCCAGCAGCAAAGCAATTCGAGGGGCCAGGTGGTCTAACTATGGCTACACCTTC.

The V gene is TRBV5-1, the J gene TRBJ1-2, with TRBD1 identical over 10 bases. V shed 4 bases, J shed 8 bases, and the junction held 11 bases outside the gene matches. The CDR3 contains 15 residues. Germline-derived CDR1 and CDR2 are SGHRS and YFSETQ. The CDR3 bases are TGCGCCAGCAGCCGAAGGGCCGGGACAGGGGACGGCTACACCTTC. Its protein product is CASSRRAGTGDGYTF. Drawing the rest from reference TRBV5-1 and TRBJ1-2, the complete variable domain is KAGVTQTPRYLIKTRGQQVTLSCSPISGHRSVSWYQQTPGQGLQFLFEYFSETQRNKGNFPGRFSGRQFSNSRSEMNVSTLELGDSALYLCASSRRAGTGDGYTFGSGTRLTVV.

This clone was seen a handful of times. This sequence joins TRBV10-3 and TRBJ2-1; TRBD2 matches at 14 bases. From germline, CDR1 is ENHRY and CDR2 SYGVKD. V shed 6 bases, J shed 6 bases, and the junction held 1 base outside the gene matches. The CDR3 totals 14 residues. Here the CDR3 reads CAIRGTSGSNEQFF. The CDR3 nucleotides read TGTGCCATCAGGGGGACTAGCGGGAGCAATGAGCAGTTCTTC.

The chain combines TRBV7-2 with TRBJ2-3, with TRBD2 identical over 10 bases. CDR1 and CDR2 from the germline V gene are SGHTA and FQGNSA. Unmatched junction bases numbered 8, after V lost 6 bases and J lost 5 bases. The CDR3 is 15 residues long. CDR3 DNA: TGTGCCAGCAGTCTAAGCGGGAGGGCAGAAGATACGCAGTATTTT. This encodes CASSLSGRAEDTQYF.